This T cell receptor (beta chain) was observed in a study of cytomegalovirus exposure and HLA in healthy donors. Researchers ran the PCR with 60 Vbeta and 13 Jbeta primers. TCRdb keeps only in-frame clones here, not all; method: immunoSEQ multiplex PCR. The sample comprises 58,000 or so clones, around 80% of which are singletons, and under 30% rests with the top ten. This clone appeared a few times. Trimming cost V 2 bases and J 6 bases; bases outside gene matches: 5. The CDR3 contains 14 residues. Germline V CDR1 and CDR2: LGHNT, FRNRAP. This clonotype was obtained from a woman between 35 and 50 years old in good health and CMV-seropositive. Sample: PBMCs. This sequence joins TRBV12-5 and TRBJ2-3, with TRBD1 identical over 7 bases. The CDR3 spells CASGLTGAEDTQYF. CDR3 coding DNA: TGTGCTAGTGGTTTGACAGGGGCGGAGGATACGCAGTATTTT.